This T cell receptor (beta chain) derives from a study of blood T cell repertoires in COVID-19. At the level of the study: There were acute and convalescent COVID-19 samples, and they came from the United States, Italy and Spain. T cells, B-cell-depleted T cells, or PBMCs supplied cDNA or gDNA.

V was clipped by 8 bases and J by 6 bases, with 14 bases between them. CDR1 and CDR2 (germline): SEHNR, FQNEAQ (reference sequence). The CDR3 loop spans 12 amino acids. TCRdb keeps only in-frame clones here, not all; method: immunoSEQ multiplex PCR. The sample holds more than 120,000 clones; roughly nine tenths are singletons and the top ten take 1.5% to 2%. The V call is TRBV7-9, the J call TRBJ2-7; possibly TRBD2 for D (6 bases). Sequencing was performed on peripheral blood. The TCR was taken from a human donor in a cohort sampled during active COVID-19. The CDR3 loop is CASDLMGGEQYF. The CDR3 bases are TGTGCCAGCGATCTTATGGGGGGCGAGCAGTACTTC.